The rows below give T cell receptor beta chains drawn from one sample of a study of blood T cell repertoires in COVID-19. Some clones are missing from TCRdb's copy, which holds only in-frame ones; the method was immunoSEQ multiplex PCR. The table shows 100,000 or so clones, with approximately 88% occurring only once. The sample consisted of peripheral blood. The receptors stem from a woman aged 55 to 70 with acute or convalescent COVID-19. The CDR3 runs from the conserved cysteine through the conserved F or W.

CDR3: CASSLRASGVNEQFF; V: TRBV4-1; length: 15; J: TRBJ2-1
CDR3: CASSDRDRGRGGYGYTF; V: TRBV5-1; length: 17; J: TRBJ1-2
CDR3: CASSPGELAKDPPYEQYF; V: TRBV14; length: 18; J: TRBJ2-7
CDR3: CASSIARFGNQPQHF; V: TRBV19; length: 15; J: TRBJ1-5
CDR3: CASKTSGRAGLTGELFF; V: TRBV19; length: 17; J: TRBJ2-2
CDR3: CASSLAGGIGTQYF; V: TRBV7-3; length: 14; J: TRBJ2-5
CDR3: CASSQAGTANTEAFF; V: TRBV3-1/TRBV3-2; length: 15; J: TRBJ1-1
CDR3: CASSVPPGQGSGNTIYF; V: TRBV28; length: 17; J: TRBJ1-3
CDR3: CAIPGTLSNQPQHF; V: TRBV10-1; length: 14; J: TRBJ1-5
CDR3: CAISGTSGASTDTQYF; V: TRBV10-3; length: 16; J: TRBJ2-3